These 19 T cell receptor beta chains originate from one sample sequenced in a study of cytomegalovirus exposure and HLA in healthy donors (dated by TCRdb to between 2016 and 2019). Libraries came from the immunoSEQ multiplex PCR assay. The multiplex PCR relied on a mix of 60 forward primers for TCR Vbeta segments and 13 reverse primers for TCR Jbeta segments. TCRdb provides this immuneACCESS table in a form limited to in-frame rearrangements. Some clones are lacking; in checked studies, under half of them reflect an unresolved V gene, and why the rest are absent is not known. Per the sample table, the count is about 39,000 clones. Clones ranked in the top ten supply approximately 2.9% of the sample. What was sequenced was PBMCs. These receptors came from a woman aged 25 to 45 in good health and CMV-seropositive.

This chain links TRBV6-1 with TRBJ1-6; D call uncertain. V lost 4 bases and J 5 bases, leaving 9 bases between the germline ends. The CDR3 covers 14 residues. From germline, CDR1 is MNHNS and CDR2 SASEGT. In DNA form, the CDR3 reads TGTGCCAGCAGTGCCTCACAGAATAATTCACCCCTCCACTTT. Protein: CASSASQNNSPLHF.

The chain combines TRBV30 with TRBJ2-2, with D unclear. The length of the CDR3 is 14 residues. The V gene lost 0 bases and the J gene lost 1 base, with 6 bases spanning the gap. Germline-derived CDR1 and CDR2 are GTSNPN and SVGIG (reference sequence). The CDR3, as DNA: TGTGCCTGGAGTGTAATCAGGAACACCGGGGAGCTGTTTTTT. This translates into CAWSVIRNTGELFF.

This chain uses TRBV6-1 with TRBJ1-6; D is unclear. CDR3 size: 16 residues. The V and J ends lost 3 bases and 2 bases respectively, with 11 bases between them. Germline V lookup: CDR1 MNHNS, CDR2 SASEGT. The CDR3: CASSDLGGAYNSPLHF. The CDR3, as DNA: TGTGCCAGCAGTGATCTTGGCGGCGCCTATAATTCACCCCTCCACTTT.

The chain recombines TRBV14 with TRBJ1-1, with D maybe TRBD1 (5 bases). CDR1 is SGHDN, CDR2 FVKESK, per germline. This CDR3 has 16 amino acids. Trimming shortened V by 2 bases and J by 0 bases, and 13 bases separated the two germline ends. Written as DNA, the CDR3 is TGTGCCAGCAGCCAAAACTTAGGACATTTGAACACTGAAGCTTTCTTT. This codes for CASSQNLGHLNTEAFF.

This chain joins TRBV30 and TRBJ1-2; TRBD1 is a possible D gene (6 bases). The CDR3 runs 13 residues. Trimming removed 4 bases from V and 2 bases from J, with 11 bases in between. The germline V gene has CDR1 GTSNPN and CDR2 SVGIG (reference sequence). The CDR3 bases are TGTGCCTGGATGGACGGACAGAACTATGGCTACACCTTC. Translating gives CAWMDGQNYGYTF.

This rearrangement joins TRBV10-1 to TRBJ2-1; no firm D call. Trimming cost V 3 bases and J 8 bases, with 11 bases left between them. The CDR3 covers 13 residues. Germline values: CDR1 WNHNN, CDR2 SYGVQD (reference sequence). The CDR3 coding sequence is TGCGCCAGCAGTGAAAAGCGTGGGTATGAGCAGTTCTTC. This translates into CASSEKRGYEQFF.

Notes on this clone: In the same sample, other DNA sequences code for this CDR3. For the CDR3, the DNA is TGTGCCTTCATCTCTATCGGGGAGCTGTTTTTT. Amino acid sequence: CAFISIGELFF. V and J are TRBV30 and TRBJ2-2; D gene unclear. With 7 bases removed from V and 7 bases from J, the gap between germline ends came to 10 bases. The germline CDR1 and CDR2 sequences are GTSNPN and SVGIG (reference sequence). The CDR3 runs to 11 residues. Filled out from reference TRBV30 and TRBJ2-2, the complete variable domain reads SQTIHQWPATLVQPVGSPLSLECTVEGTSNPNLYWYRQAAGRGLQLLFYSVGIGQISSEVPQNLSASRPQDRQFILSSKKLLLSDSGFYLCAFISIGELFFGEGSRLTVL.

The CDR3 spells CASSIIAGGDNEQFF. The CDR3 DNA sequence: TGTGCCAGTAGTATAATAGCGGGGGGAGACAATGAGCAGTTCTTC. The chain joins TRBV19 to TRBJ2-1, with 10 bases that match TRBD2. This CDR3 is 15 amino acids long. J lost 5 bases, V lost 2 bases, and 3 bases had no gene match. The V gene's germline CDR1 is LNHDA and CDR2 SQIVND (reference sequence).

V gene TRBV4-1 combines with J gene TRBJ1-2; 9 bases agree with TRBD1. Per the germline V gene, CDR1 is MGHRA and CDR2 is YSYEKL. With 4 bases clipped from V and 8 bases from J, the junction kept 8 bases outside the gene matches. This CDR3 region has 14 residues. CDR3 sequence reads: CASSLKDRGYGYTF. The CDR3, as DNA: TGCGCCAGCAGCCTTAAGGACAGGGGATACGGCTACACCTTC.

This sequence joins TRBV5-5 and TRBJ1-1, with 11 positions matching TRBD1. V lost 0 bases, J lost 0 bases, and 4 bases stayed unmatched. This CDR3 spans 17 amino acids. Germline lookup yields CDR1 SGHKS and CDR2 YYEKEE (reference sequence). Here the CDR3 reads CASSLAGTGGLNTEAFF. The CDR3 DNA is TGTGCCAGCAGCTTGGCCGGGACAGGGGGTCTGAACACTGAAGCTTTCTTT.

The chain has TRBV10-1 and TRBJ2-6, with no clear D. The length of the CDR3 is 15 residues. The germline CDR1 and CDR2 sequences are WNHNN and SYGVQD (reference sequence). V was shortened by 8 bases and J by 0 bases, with 11 bases between the two germline ends. CDR3 DNA: TGCGCCAGCGGTGGAGCGAGCTCTGGGGCCAACGTCCTGACTTTC. It yields the protein CASGGASSGANVLTF.

The gene calls are TRBV27 and TRBJ2-7; maybe TRBD2 (5 bases). Germline V gives CDR1 MNHEY, CDR2 SMNVEV (reference sequence). Deletions cut 7 bases from V and 2 bases from J, with 15 bases between. This CDR3 comprises 14 residues. The DNA for the CDR3 is TGTGCCAGCACCAAGGTCGGGGAAACCTACGAGCAGTACTTC. It encodes CASTKVGETYEQYF.

The rearrangement links TRBV20-1 to TRBJ1-4, with 7 bases that match TRBD1. CDR1 DFQATT and CDR2 SNEGSKA come from the germline V gene (reference sequence). The CDR3 has 11 residues. V shed 6 bases, J shed 10 bases, and the junction held 5 bases outside the gene matches. The CDR3 protein is CSAWDSGKLFF. The CDR3 coding sequence is TGCAGTGCCTGGGACAGCGGAAAACTGTTTTTT.

The chain is built from TRBV19 and TRBJ1-2; unclear D gene. This CDR3 is built from 14 residues. The V end lost 5 bases, the J end lost 4 bases, and 14 bases lay between the germline ends. The germline CDR1 and CDR2 sequences are LNHDA and SQIVND (reference sequence). CDR3 in DNA: TGTGCCAGTAGTCTCCACCTACTAGCCTATGGCTACACCTTC. Translating it yields CASSLHLLAYGYTF.

The chain combines TRBV6-1 with TRBJ1-2; D remains unclear. The germline gives CDR1 MNHNS, CDR2 SASEGT. This CDR3 spans 15 amino acids. The V end lost 4 bases, the J end lost 7 bases, and 19 bases lay between the germline ends. CDR3 protein: CASSGGDQLISGYTF. Written as DNA, the CDR3 is TGTGCCAGCAGTGGAGGAGACCAACTGATCAGTGGCTACACCTTC.

The chain recombines TRBV5-6 with TRBJ1-1; 7 positions agree with TRBD1. Germline trimming cut 4 bases from V and 2 bases from J; bases unmatched to any gene: 8. Germline-derived CDR1 and CDR2 are SGHDT and YYEEEE. There are 15 residues in the CDR3. The CDR3 DNA sequence: TGTGCCAGCAGCACTCCCAGGACAGGTAACACTGAAGCTTTCTTT. Encoded protein: CASSTPRTGNTEAFF.

This clone is medium-sized by frequency. The chain links TRBV6-6 to TRBJ2-7, with TRBD2 matching over 7 bases. J was trimmed by 4 bases and V by 0 bases; bases with no gene match: 6. Germline CDR1 and CDR2: MNHNY and SVGAGI (reference sequence). This CDR3 has 15 amino acids. The CDR3 sequence: CASSYSSRGGYEQYF. The CDR3 DNA reads as TGTGCCAGCAGTTACTCGAGTCGGGGAGGGTACGAGCAGTACTTC.

CDR3 sequence: CASSSGREETQYF. CDR3 coding DNA: TGTGCCAGCAGCTCGGGACGGGAGGAGACCCAGTACTTC. The chain is built from TRBV7-2 and TRBJ2-5, with a possible D match to TRBD2 (6 bases). CDR3 length equals 13 residues. The V and J ends lost 4 bases and 5 bases respectively, with 11 bases between them. The germline V gene encodes CDR1 SGHTA and CDR2 FQGNSA.

The CDR3, as DNA: TGTGCCAGCACCCCCGGGACAGGCTCCTACAATGAGCAGTTCTTC. Residues: CASTPGTGSYNEQFF. The chain combines TRBV7-9 with TRBJ2-1; 8 bases align to TRBD1. The V segment lost 7 bases and the J segment 0 bases; nucleotides outside the gene matches: 5. The CDR3 runs 15 residues. CDR1 SEHNR and CDR2 FQNEAQ come from the germline V gene (reference sequence).